These 14 T cell receptor beta chains originate from one sample sequenced in a study of a mutant IDH1 vaccine in newly diagnosed glioma. Sequencing used immunoSEQ multiplex PCR; TCRdb keeps in-frame clones, though not all of them. The data show about 51,000 clones, just under 80% seen once. Time point defined: week 5, during vaccination. The study gave 300 ug of mutant IDH1 20-mer peptide per vaccine dose, with topical imiquimod. These receptors' antigens are unknown. Source: PBMCs, taken from a glioma patient whose treatment included an IDH1 peptide vaccine. The receptors here all came from a man between 50 and 59 years old with glioma.

CDR3 DNA: TGTGCCAGCAGCCCCCAGGCCCACCTTGAAGCTTTCTTT. It yields the protein CASSPQAHLEAFF. This chain links TRBV7-9 with TRBJ1-1; D call uncertain. The length of the CDR3 is 13 residues. Germline CDR1 and CDR2: SEHNR and FQNEAQ (reference sequence). Trimming shortened V by 5 bases and J by 7 bases, and 14 bases separated the two germline ends.

This clone was recorded only once. The chain joins TRBV9 to TRBJ2-6; unclear D gene. The CDR3 runs 17 residues. The germline CDR1 and CDR2 sequences are SGDLS and YYNGEE. The germline V and J ends were trimmed by 0 bases and 0 bases, with 10 bases remaining between them. CDR3 in amino acids: CASSVVKESSGANVLTF. For the CDR3, the DNA is TGTGCCAGCAGCGTAGTCAAGGAAAGCTCTGGGGCCAACGTCCTGACTTTC.

V gene TRBV10-3 combines with J gene TRBJ2-7; tentative D call: TRBD1 (6 bases). Germline V gene sequence: CDR1 ENHRY, CDR2 SYGVKD. The length of the CDR3 is 15 residues. V gave up 6 bases and J gave up 0 bases, with 15 bases separating them. The CDR3 spells CAISPGTHYSYEQYF. CDR3 nucleotide sequence: TGTGCCATCAGCCCCGGGACACACTACTCCTACGAGCAGTACTTC.

The V and J genes are TRBV5-6 and TRBJ2-7, with 10 bases matching TRBD1. The V segment lost 2 bases and the J segment 3 bases; nucleotides outside the gene matches: 8. The CDR3 length is 16 residues. Germline CDR1 reads SGHDT; CDR2 reads YYEEEE. The CDR3 coding sequence is TGTGCCAGCAGCTTTTATTCCGGGACAGGGGTCTACGAGCAGTACTTC. Translating it yields CASSFYSGTGVYEQYF.

A note on this clone: A read error may produce the germline difference seen at one junction end. CDR3 in amino acids: CASSQSGADNQVF. The DNA of the CDR3 is TGCGCCAGCAGCCAATCCGGGGCAGACAATCAAGTTTTT. The chain uses TRBV4-1 and TRBJ1-4, with D possibly TRBD1 on 5 matching bases. The length of the CDR3 is 13 residues. Germline V gene data show CDR1 as MGHRA and CDR2 as YSYEKL.

The chain employs TRBV27 and TRBJ1-1, with D possibly matching TRBD1 (5 bases). The CDR3 spans 13 residues. V dropped 2 bases and J dropped 4 bases, with 8 bases sitting between them. In germline, CDR1 is MNHEY, CDR2 SMNVEV (reference sequence). As DNA, the CDR3 is TGTGCCAGCAGTTTAACGGACACCACTGAAGCTTTCTTT. Translating it yields CASSLTDTTEAFF.

J is TRBJ1-2 and V is TRBV19, with no clear D. V lost 7 bases and J lost 0, with 12 bases in between. The length of the CDR3 is 14 residues. CDR1 and CDR2 (germline): LNHDA, SQIVND (reference sequence). As DNA, the CDR3 is TGTGCCAGTATGGCCGGGTATGCTAACTATGGCTACACCTTC. As protein: CASMAGYANYGYTF.

This clone was counted only a few times. This sequence joins TRBV6-5 and TRBJ1-1, with D unclear. CDR1 and CDR2 (germline): MNHEY, SVGAGI. V shed 6 bases and J shed 2 bases, with 7 bases lying between them. The length of the CDR3 is 12 residues. CDR3 region: CASRRLNTEAFF. DNA for the CDR3: TGTGCCAGCAGGCGCCTCAACACTGAAGCTTTCTTT.

The chain joins TRBV4-3 to TRBJ1-5, with 9 positions matching TRBD1. V lost 4 bases and J lost 4; bases outside the gene matches: 2. The V gene's germline CDR1 is LGHNA and CDR2 YSLEER. This CDR3 spans 14 amino acids. The CDR3 loop reads CASSPGTGNQPQHF. DNA of the CDR3: TGCGCCAGCAGCCCCGGGACAGGGAATCAGCCCCAGCATTTT.

CDR3: CASSLDGSGELFF. CDR3 nucleotides: TGTGCCAGCAGCTTGGACGGGTCCGGGGAGCTGTTTTTT. The gene calls are TRBV5-4 and TRBJ2-2; no firm D call. This CDR3 is built from 13 residues. Germline loops: CDR1 SGHNT, CDR2 YYREEE (reference sequence). V was pared by 0 bases and J by 6 bases, with 6 bases between. The complete variable domain, with remaining parts taken from reference TRBV5-4 and TRBJ2-2, reads ETGVTQSPTHLIKTRGQQVTLRCSSQSGHNTVSWYQQALGQGPQFIFQYYREEENGRGNFPPRFSGLQFPNYSSELNVNALELDDSALYLCASSLDGSGELFFGEGSRLTVL.

The chain links TRBV15 to TRBJ2-2; TRBD1 matches 7 bases. Germline values: CDR1 LNHNV, CDR2 YYDKDF (reference sequence). With V trimmed by 4 bases and J by 4 bases, 3 bases remained unmatched. The CDR3 has 14 residues. CDR3 DNA sequence: TGTGCCACCAGCATCCGGGACAGCACCGGGGAGCTGTTTTTT. Protein: CATSIRDSTGELFF.

This chain uses TRBV10-3 with TRBJ2-5; D assignment may be TRBD1 or TRBD2 (5 bases each). Germline CDR1 and CDR2: ENHRY and SYGVKD. The CDR3 is 15 amino acids. V was shortened by 1 base and J by 8 bases, with 17 bases between the two germline ends. The CDR3 coding sequence is TGTGCCATCAGTGAGTACGGGGCGGAGCCGAGTACCCAGTACTTC. Translating it yields CAISEYGAEPSTQYF.

This clone was observed a few times. The genes are TRBV25-1 and TRBJ1-1, with D perhaps TRBD1 (6 bases). The V end lost 0 bases, the J end lost 1 base, and 9 bases lay between the germline ends. The CDR3 extends over 15 amino acids. Germline assignment: CDR1 MGHDK and CDR2 SYGVNS. CDR3 residues: CASSEYQGKNTEAFF. CDR3 nucleotides: TGTGCCAGCAGTGAATATCAGGGGAAGAACACTGAAGCTTTCTTT.

CDR3 DNA: TGTGCCAGCAGTTTATACCCCGACGCTAATGAAAAACTGTTTTTT. This codes for CASSLYPDANEKLFF. The chain carries TRBV27 and TRBJ1-4; D is uncertain. The CDR3 sequence is 15 residues long. Trimming removed 1 base from V and 3 bases from J, with 9 bases in between. Germline V CDR1 and CDR2: MNHEY, SMNVEV (reference sequence).